This TCR beta chain stems from a study of Graves' ophthalmopathy and Graves' hyperthyroidism. Study details: Samples of peripheral blood were obtained at initial diagnosis, prior to treatment of any kind.

Study-wide points: Blood was where most expanded thyroid clonotypes above 0.001 frequency also turned up.

This clonotype was counted many times. Its cognate antigen is unknown. Germline loops: CDR1 LNHNV, CDR2 YYDKDF (reference sequence). The CDR3 totals 14 residues. Trimming took off 2 bases at V and 6 bases at J, with 14 bases between the two ends. The study enrolled ophthalmopathy donors with moderate-to-severe activity, CAS ≥3, NOSPECS ≥4 and duration under 3 months. RNA transcripts were the source from which TCR beta CDR3 regions were amplified. An initial RT-PCR round employing HTBI primers preceded a second-round multiplex PCR. Each CDR3 protein gets one entry after TCRdb re-called the multiplex PCR reads with MiXCR. The data contain about 220,000 distinct CDR3 sequences, about 22% of them singletons.

The rearrangement links TRBV15 to TRBJ2-7, with D maybe TRBD1 (5 bases). The sample consisted of peripheral blood. The receptor was isolated from a woman between 45 and 60 years old with Graves' ophthalmopathy. DNA for the CDR3: TGTGCCACCAGCAGAATAAAGGGGAAATCCGAGCAGTACTTC. It yields the protein CATSRIKGKSEQYF.